This T cell receptor (beta chain) was recorded in a study of blood T cell repertoires in COVID-19. For the study at large: COVID-19 samples from acute and convalescent phases originated in the United States, Italy and Spain. PBMCs, B-cell-depleted T cells, or T cells provided the cDNA or gDNA that made up the material.

As processed by the authors: Amplification from reference gene primers served as the basis for estimated nucleated cell counts. TCRdb's copy holds only in-frame clones and misses some; the assay was immunoSEQ multiplex PCR. For V, J and clone size, that table is used; D and trimming come from the DNA. The sample consists of some 18,000 clones, roughly 88% of them appearing once. The CDR3 contains 13 residues. The germline V and J ends were trimmed by 0 bases and 3 bases, with 6 bases remaining between them. The germline V gene encodes CDR1 MGHDK and CDR2 SYGVNS. The receptor's source is a human donor in a cohort sampled during active COVID-19. Sequencing input: peripheral blood. The chain couples TRBV25-1 to TRBJ2-7; D is unresolved. The CDR3 DNA reads as TGTGCCAGCAGTGAATACTCTGTCTACGAGCAGTACTTC. Its protein product is CASSEYSVYEQYF.